The present T cell receptor beta chain was sequenced within a study of blood T cells in healthy people across ages. Study conclusions and caveats: Expanded clonotype changes were possibly confounded by unknown donor CMV status.

With regard to this clonotype: Its antigen is as yet unknown.

Then a second PCR, running about 7 to 11 cycles, was carried out with a sample-barcoded 5' primer and a J-beta primer mix. TCRdb independently ran MiXCR on the 5' RACE reads; one entry per CDR3 protein. The sample consists of hundreds of thousands of distinct CDR3 sequences, roughly two fifths of them appearing once. Total RNA was extracted at no less than 6 micrograms per sample. The CDR3 length is 15 residues. V was clipped by 2 bases and J by 1 base, with 10 bases between them. Per germline, CDR1 KGHDR and CDR2 SFDVKD. Source material: blood. The chain has TRBV24-1 and TRBJ2-5; tentatively, D is TRBD1 (6 bases). This TCR derives from a woman aged 55-69 years in good health. The CDR3: CATSDSRTAQETQYF. CDR3 bases: TGTGCCACCAGTGATTCCCGGACAGCCCAAGAGACCCAGTACTTC.